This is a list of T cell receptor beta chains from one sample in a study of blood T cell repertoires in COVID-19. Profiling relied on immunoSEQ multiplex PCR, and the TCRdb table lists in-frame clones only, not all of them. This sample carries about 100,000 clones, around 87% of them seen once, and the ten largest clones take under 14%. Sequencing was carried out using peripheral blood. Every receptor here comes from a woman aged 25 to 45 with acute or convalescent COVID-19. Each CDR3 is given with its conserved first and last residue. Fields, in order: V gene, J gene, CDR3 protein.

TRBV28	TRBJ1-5	CASTSSTGAYSNQPQHF
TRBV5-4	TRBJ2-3	CASSGAGASTDTQYF
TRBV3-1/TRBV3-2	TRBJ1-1	CASSLGQENTEAFF
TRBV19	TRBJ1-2	CASKQGPTNYGYTF
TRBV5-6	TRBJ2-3	CASSVFGWADTQYF
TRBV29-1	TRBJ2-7	CSVRGQFYEQYF
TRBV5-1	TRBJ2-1	CASSLGPQGYNEQFF
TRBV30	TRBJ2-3	CAGLRGTSDTQYF
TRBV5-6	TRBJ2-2	CASTGGGYTGELFF
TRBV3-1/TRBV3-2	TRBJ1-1	CASSQKGQGPTEAFF
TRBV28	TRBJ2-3	CASSSDTYTDTQYF
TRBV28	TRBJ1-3	CASSLEATGNTIYF
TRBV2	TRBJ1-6	CASSPSTGNSPLHF
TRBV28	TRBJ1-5	CATGSDGFSNQPQHF
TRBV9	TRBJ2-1	CASSGQTSISSYNEQFF
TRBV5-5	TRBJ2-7	CASSGRDSPYEQYF
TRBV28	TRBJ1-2	CASSRSGTLGGYGYTF
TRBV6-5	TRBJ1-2	CASSTVGGGYTF